One and the same sample provided the 9 T cell receptor beta chains below, sequenced in a study of blood T cell repertoires in COVID-19. Method: immunoSEQ multiplex PCR; TCRdb's copy keeps in-frame clones and lacks some. This table has under 300,000 clones, 85% to 95% appearing once. Sequencing input: PBMCs or T cells enriched from blood (not recorded which). Receptors originate from a woman younger than 35 who had recovered from COVID-19.

This chain links TRBV10-3 with TRBJ2-7; 8 bases are a match to TRBD1. The CDR3 loop spans 14 amino acids. Trimming at V came to 4 bases and at J to 4 bases, leaving 6 bases not matched to a gene. CDR1 and CDR2 from the germline V gene are ENHRY and SYGVKD. The CDR3 sequence is CAISGGTGWYEQYF. In DNA form, the CDR3 reads TGTGCCATCAGTGGTGGGACAGGCTGGTACGAGCAGTACTTC.

J is TRBJ1-2 and V is TRBV10-3; D is possibly TRBD1 (6 bases). Germline V gives CDR1 ENHRY, CDR2 SYGVKD. The CDR3 is 13 amino acids. Trimming stripped 5 bases from V and 6 bases from J, with 13 bases between. CDR3 loop: CAISSDSNDGYTF. CDR3 in DNA: TGTGCCATCAGTTCGGACAGTAATGATGGCTACACCTTC.

As DNA, the CDR3 is TGTGCCAGCAGCGCTTACAGTAACACTGAAGCTTTCTTT. Translation gives CASSAYSNTEAFF. This chain uses TRBV12-3 or TRBV12-4 with TRBJ1-1; D ambiguous. CDR3 size: 13 residues. With 6 bases removed from V and 2 bases from J, the gap between germline ends came to 10 bases.

The chain combines TRBV19 with TRBJ1-1; D is uncertain. The length of the CDR3 is 16 residues. Germline-derived CDR1 and CDR2 are LNHDA and SQIVND (reference sequence). V lost 7 bases and J 3 bases, leaving 21 bases between the germline ends. CDR3 nucleotides: TGTGCCAGTACCAGCCGAGGAGGACGGAGATACACTGAAGCTTTCTTT. Residues: CASTSRGGRRYTEAFF.

This sequence joins TRBV4-2 and TRBJ2-5; 10 bases map to TRBD2. Trimming cost V 0 bases and J 5 bases; bases outside gene matches: 6. In germline, CDR1 is LGHNA, CDR2 YNFKEQ. The CDR3 contains 16 residues. The CDR3 loop reads CASSQEASGRAETQYF. In nucleotides, the CDR3 is TGTGCCAGCAGCCAAGAGGCCAGCGGGAGGGCTGAGACCCAGTACTTC.

The chain joins TRBV3-1 (or the pseudogene TRBV3-2) to TRBJ2-3; 12 nucleotides line up with TRBD2. Losses at the gene ends were 3 bases for V and 5 bases for J; bases not matched to a gene: 6. Germline loops: CDR1 LGHDT, CDR2 YNNKEL (reference sequence). This CDR3 is 16 amino acids long. The CDR3 DNA is TGTGCCAGCAGCCAGCTAGCGGGAGGGCCGGGAGATACGCAGTATTTT. This encodes CASSQLAGGPGDTQYF.

The chain recombines TRBV18 with TRBJ1-4, with D tentatively TRBD1 (6 bases). The CDR3 contains 17 residues. The germline gives CDR1 KGHSH, CDR2 LQKENI. Trimming cost V 2 bases and J 0 bases, with 13 bases left between them. CDR3 sequence (DNA): TGTGCCAGCTCACCAAAAACCGACAGGACAACTAATGAAAAACTGTTTTTT. Its translation is CASSPKTDRTTNEKLFF.

This chain connects TRBV2 to TRBJ1-1; D is undetermined. This CDR3 has 11 residues. Trimming cost V 10 bases and J 7 bases, with 13 bases left between them. Germline values: CDR1 SNHLY, CDR2 FYNNEI. CDR3 coding DNA: TGTGCCACCAAGAGAGGTGTTGAAGCTTTCTTT. It encodes CATKRGVEAFF.

The chain recombines TRBV9 with TRBJ1-2; D is possibly TRBD1 (6 bases). Trimming pared 4 bases from V and 0 bases from J, leaving 13 bases between. CDR3 size: 15 residues. Germline CDR1 reads SGDLS; CDR2 reads YYNGEE. The CDR3 here is CASSLGGGANYGYTF. The CDR3 DNA reads TGTGCCAGCAGCCTAGGGGGGGGAGCTAACTATGGCTACACCTTC.